This TCR beta chain was found in a study of blood T cell repertoires in COVID-19 (dated by TCRdb to the early 2020s). Concerning the study at large: Collaborator samples came from the United States, Italy and Spain and covered acute and convalescent phases of COVID-19. The prospective study material was composed of cDNA or gDNA derived from T cells, B-cell-depleted T cells, or PBMCs. Subjects who had been exposed to COVID-19, were actively infected with it, or had recovered from it provided the deeply sampled blood TCRbeta repertoires that made up the dataset. The repertoires were released in a freely available public database intended as a resource for research on the immune response to SARS-CoV-2. The samples were drawn from the first 160 participants of the ongoing ImmuneRACE study and from about 1,200 subjects provided by 6 global collaborators. Nearly every sample came with metadata listing a de-identified subject ID, COVID-19 status, age in years and sex. Where available, HLA class I and class II types were taken from metadata supplied by the sample provider and were not determined by assay-based typing.

TCRbeta CDR3 regions were amplified from genomic DNA by means of the immunoSEQ Assay, a bias-controlled multiplex PCR. The authors' analysis ran thus. The number of nucleated cells in each sample was estimated from the amplification of reference gene primers within the assay. To quantify the absolute abundance of each unique TCRbeta CDR3 rearrangement, sequence reads were collapsed and filtered. For each sample, productive Simpson clonality was calculated as the square root of Simpson's diversity index over productive rearrangements. This is the immuneACCESS table as TCRdb keeps it, with only in-frame sequences that have V and J called. A part of the clones is gone; compared with another copy, unresolved V genes explain less than half, and the rest is unexplained. V and J calls and clone size come straight from that table; D and trimming were deduced from the DNA. This sample comprises approximately 46,000 clones, around nine tenths of them detected only once. Jointly, the top ten make up approximately 15% of the sample.

The collaborating institutions used their own protocols to collect whole blood in K2EDTA tubes. For TCRbeta analysis, collaborators shipped samples as frozen whole blood, isolated PBMCs, or DNA extracted from either of those sample types. What the study reported, not specific to this receptor: The quantity of clinical and demographic metadata differed by source and by participant and was supplied without curation.

On this clone itself: Its specific antigen is unknown. The input lacks base qualities; no much larger clone sits a single base away.

The CDR3 runs 14 residues from the cysteine to the phenylalanine. Only the CDR3 portion is preserved as DNA: 42 bases, with reading frame beginning at the first base. Based on the germline V gene, the CDR1 and CDR2 sequences are ENHRY and SYGVKD. The junction shows trimming of 3 bases on V and 1 base on J, plus 9 bases between the germline ends. This receptor chain uses TRBV10-3 and TRBJ2-5; TRBD2 is a weak D gene call, 5 bases matching. This receptor was obtained from a man between 60 and 75 years old with active or convalescent COVID-19. Sequencing used peripheral blood. At the DNA level, the sequence is TGTGCCATCAGTGAAGCGCGGGCCCAAGAGACCCAGTACTTC. This codes for CAISEARAQETQYF.